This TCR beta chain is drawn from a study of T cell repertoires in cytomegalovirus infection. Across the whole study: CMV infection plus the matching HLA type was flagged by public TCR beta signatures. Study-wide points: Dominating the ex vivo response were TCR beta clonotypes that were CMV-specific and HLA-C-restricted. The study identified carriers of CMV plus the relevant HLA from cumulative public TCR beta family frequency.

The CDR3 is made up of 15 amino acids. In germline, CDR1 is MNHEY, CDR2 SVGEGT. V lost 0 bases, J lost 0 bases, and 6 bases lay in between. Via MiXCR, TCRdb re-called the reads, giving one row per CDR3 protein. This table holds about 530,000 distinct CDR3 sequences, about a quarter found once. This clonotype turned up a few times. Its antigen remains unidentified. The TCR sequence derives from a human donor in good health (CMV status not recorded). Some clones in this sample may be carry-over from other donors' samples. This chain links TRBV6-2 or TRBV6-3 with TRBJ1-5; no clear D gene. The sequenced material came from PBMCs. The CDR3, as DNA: TGTGCCAGCAGTTACTCTGTGAATAGCAATCAGCCCCAGCATTTT. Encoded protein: CASSYSVNSNQPQHF.